A selection of T cell receptor beta chains follows, all from one sample in a study of identifying expanded T cells in peripheral blood. The method was immunoSEQ multiplex PCR; TCRdb's version includes in-frame clones alone and lacks a portion of them. The data contain over 45,000 clones, under 85% of them singletons. The sample was blood. Receptors originate from a person between 18 and 70 years old in good health. CDR3s include the opening cysteine and the closing phenylalanine or tryptophan. A D gene is named only where the DNA matches it firmly. Part of the rows lack a size; the others show once, few, many or a class for expanded clones.

size	D	J	V	DNA	CDR3
-	TRBD2	TRBJ2-3	TRBV7-9	TGTGCCAGCAGTCAACCGGGACTAACCATCCATACGCAGTATTTT	CASSQPGLTIHTQYF
-	TRBD2	TRBJ2-3	TRBV6-6	TGTGCCAGCATGGTAGCGGGAGGGTGGCCAGATACGCAGTATTTT	CASMVAGGWPDTQYF
-	-	TRBJ2-2	TRBV11-2	TGTGCCAGCAGCAAGGAAGGACAGATAAACACCGGGGAGCTGTTTTTT	CASSKEGQINTGELFF
few	-	TRBJ2-3	TRBV9	TGTGCCAGCAGCTTGCATGGAGATACGCAGTATTTT	CASSLHGDTQYF
-	-	TRBJ2-1	TRBV10-3	TGTGCCATCAGTGAGGAGGTAAGGTCGGAGCAGTTCTTC	CAISEEVRSEQFF
medium-sized	-	TRBJ2-7	TRBV19	TGTGCCAGTAGTACCTCCTCGGGACAAACCTACGAGCAGTACTTC	CASSTSSGQTYEQYF
-	-	TRBJ1-1	TRBV5-4	TGTGCCAGCAGCCCTGTCGAGGGTCGAACTGAAGCTTTCTTT	CASSPVEGRTEAFF
-	-	TRBJ1-5	TRBV10-2	TGCGCCAGCAGTGACCTAGGCGTGGATCAGCCCCAGCATTTT	CASSDLGVDQPQHF
once	TRBD1	TRBJ1-1	TRBV2	TGTGCCAGCAGGGTACAGGGGGCTGGCACTGAAGCTTTCTTT	CASRVQGAGTEAFF
-	-	TRBJ2-1	TRBV6-1	TGTGCCAGCGAGGCGACTTTCAGCTCCTACAATGAGCAGTTCTTC	CASEATFSSYNEQFF